Listed below are T cell receptor beta chains from one sample, sequenced in a study of blood T cell repertoires in COVID-19. Data came from immunoSEQ multiplex PCR; TCRdb stores just in-frame clones and leaves some out. The sample gives 100,000 to 150,000 clones, over 55% of which show up once; roughly 2% is in the top ten. The sample was peripheral blood. These receptors came from a woman in her 70s with acute or convalescent COVID-19. Both conserved end residues are part of each CDR3. The D gene is left open where the match is weak. Part of the rows lack a size; the others show once, few, many or a class for expanded clones.

NA few TRBJ2-3 TRBV7-9 CASSQTGDTQYF TGTGCCAGCAGCCAAACGGGGGATACGCAGTATTTT
NA NA TRBJ1-4 TRBV2 CASGDTPNEKLFF TGTGCCAGTGGGGACACCCCTAATGAAAAACTGTTTTTT
TRBD1 NA TRBJ2-7 TRBV5-1 CASSLVGTGSSYEQYF TGCGCCAGCAGCTTGGTGGGGACAGGGAGCTCCTACGAGCAGTACTTC
TRBD2 once TRBJ2-7 TRBV5-4 CASSLSSASGAYEQYF TGTGCCAGCAGCTTAAGTTCCGCTAGCGGGGCCTACGAGCAGTACTTC
TRBD2 NA TRBJ2-1 TRBV20-1 CSARRTSEQFF TGCAGTGCTAGACGGACTAGCGAGCAGTTCTTC
NA few TRBJ1-5 TRBV30 CAWSVRGPHNQPQHF TGTGCCTGGAGTGTACGAGGGCCTCACAATCAGCCCCAGCATTTT
NA NA TRBJ1-2 TRBV27 CASSLTGSSYGYTF TGTGCCAGCAGTTTAACAGGTTCTTCCTATGGCTACACCTTC
NA NA TRBJ2-7 TRBV13 CASSSGANYEQYF TGTGCCAGCAGTTCAGGGGCCAATTACGAGCAGTACTTC
NA NA TRBJ1-2 TRBV5-1 CASSLEWGGWDGYTF TGCGCCAGCAGCTTGGAATGGGGCGGTTGGGATGGCTACACCTTC
TRBD1 once TRBJ2-1 TRBV29-1 CSVEGETGNYNEQFF TGCAGCGTTGAAGGGGAGACAGGGAATTACAATGAGCAGTTCTTC
TRBD1 NA TRBJ1-2 TRBV4-1 CASSQDIAGQAYGYTF TGCGCCAGCAGCCAAGATATCGCGGGACAGGCTTATGGCTACACCTTC
NA few TRBJ2-5 TRBV5-6 CASSLGSGMQETQYF TGTGCCAGCAGCTTGGGGTCAGGGATGCAAGAGACCCAGTACTTC
TRBD1 NA TRBJ1-1 TRBV10-3 CAIRGDRGRSEAFF TGTGCCATCAGAGGGGACAGGGGCCGCTCTGAAGCTTTCTTT
NA NA TRBJ2-1 TRBV5-1 CASSLVQYNEQFF TGCGCCAGCAGCTTGGTACAGTACAATGAGCAGTTCTTC
TRBD2 few TRBJ2-1 TRBV7-9 CASSLTTSGSIPWGEQFF TGTGCCAGCAGCTTAACCACTAGCGGGAGCATCCCTTGGGGTGAGCAGTTCTTC
TRBD2 NA TRBJ2-4 TRBV10-2 CASSDLGRGQKNIQYF TGCGCCAGCAGTGATCTAGGGAGGGGTCAAAAAAACATTCAGTACTTC
NA NA TRBJ1-2 TRBV30 CAWSGWGERHGYTF TGTGCCTGGAGTGGTTGGGGGGAGCGGCATGGCTACACCTTC
TRBD2 NA TRBJ2-3 TRBV6-4 CASSENSGGTDTQYF TGTGCCAGCAGTGAGAACTCGGGGGGGACAGATACGCAGTATTTT
NA NA TRBJ1-2 TRBV2 CASSEASGTNYGYTF TGTGCCAGCAGTGAGGCGTCAGGGACTAACTATGGCTACACCTTC
NA NA TRBJ2-3 TRBV4-3 CASSQGATQYF TGCGCCAGCAGCCAAGGGGCTACGCAGTATTTT
TRBD2 NA TRBJ2-1 TRBV9 CASSDRRRASGAYNEQFF TGTGCCAGCAGCGACCGCAGGAGGGCTAGCGGGGCTTACAATGAGCAGTTCTTC
NA many TRBJ1-6 TRBV4-1 CASSQEFQGSPLHF TGCGCCAGCAGCCAAGAGTTCCAGGGTTCACCCCTCCACTTT
NA NA TRBJ1-1 TRBV9 CASSPRTEVEAFF TGTGCCAGCAGCCCAAGGACGGAGGTTGAAGCTTTCTTT
NA few TRBJ1-1 TRBV30 CAWSREGPRAFF TGTGCCTGGAGTCGGGAAGGGCCGAGGGCTTTCTTT
NA NA TRBJ1-1 TRBV10-3 CAISDRVDTEAFF TGTGCCATCAGTGACAGGGTTGACACTGAAGCTTTCTTT
NA NA TRBJ1-2 TRBV30 CAWSVAGRGYTF TGTGCCTGGAGTGTGGCAGGGCGAGGCTACACCTTC
TRBD2 once TRBJ2-1 TRBV19 CATLGSGGFSYNEQFF TGTGCCACCCTGGGGAGCGGGGGTTTCTCCTACAATGAGCAGTTCTTC
NA NA TRBJ1-2 TRBV6-5 CASSYSIPGNYGYTF TGTGCCAGCAGTTACTCGATTCCAGGCAACTATGGCTACACCTTC
TRBD1 NA TRBJ2-7 TRBV7-2 CASSRNWDSSYEQYF TGTGCCAGCAGCCGCAACTGGGACAGCTCCTACGAGCAGTACTTC
TRBD1 NA TRBJ2-7 TRBV5-1 CASRRDRYEQYF TGCGCCAGCAGAAGGGACAGGTACGAGCAGTACTTC
NA NA TRBJ2-5 TRBV5-6 CASSLRTPQETQYF TGTGCCAGCAGCCTAAGGACACCGCAAGAGACCCAGTACTTC
NA NA TRBJ2-1 TRBV18 CASSPPTHRNEQFF TGTGCCAGCTCACCACCTACCCACCGGAATGAGCAGTTCTTC
TRBD1 NA TRBJ2-7 TRBV7-6 CASSQTTGWAYEQYF TGTGCCAGCAGTCAAACGACAGGGTGGGCCTACGAGCAGTACTTC
TRBD2 NA TRBJ2-1 TRBV7-8 CASSSLGLAGGEQFF TGTGCCAGCAGCTCATTGGGACTAGCGGGAGGCGAGCAGTTCTTC
TRBD2 few TRBJ2-1 TRBV24-1 CATSDSNSGRDYNEQFF TGTGCCACCAGTGACTCCAATAGCGGGAGAGATTACAATGAGCAGTTCTTC
NA few TRBJ2-7 TRBV10-2 CASRAGLDEQYF TGCGCCAGCAGAGCAGGGCTCGACGAGCAGTACTTC
NA NA TRBJ2-5 TRBV19 CASSINLLETQYF TGTGCCAGTAGTATAAATCTTTTGGAGACCCAGTACTTC
NA NA TRBJ1-5 TRBV28 CASRPQEVNQPQHF TGTGCCAGCAGACCGCAGGAGGTCAATCAGCCCCAGCATTTT
NA NA TRBJ1-2 TRBV5-4 CASSHSTPGYYGYTF TGTGCCAGCAGCCACTCTACGCCGGGGTACTATGGCTACACCTTC
TRBD2 NA TRBJ2-7 TRBV7-3 CASSLNRGGEQYF TGTGCCAGCAGCTTGAACCGGGGGGGGGAGCAGTACTTC
NA NA TRBJ2-5 TRBV5-4 CASSLGTAQETQYF TGTGCCAGCAGCTTGGGGACAGCCCAAGAGACCCAGTACTTC
TRBD1 NA TRBJ1-2 TRBV6-5 CASSYSRDSGYGYTF TGTGCCAGCAGTTACTCGAGGGACAGCGGCTATGGCTACACCTTC
TRBD1 NA TRBJ1-6 TRBV5-1 CASSLGDRVSPLHF TGCGCCAGCAGCTTGGGGGACAGGGTTTCACCCCTCCACTTT
TRBD2 NA TRBJ2-1 TRBV5-1 CASRPGTSGRAYNEQFF TGCGCCAGCAGACCTGGGACTAGCGGGAGAGCGTACAATGAGCAGTTCTTC
NA few TRBJ2-7 TRBV6-1 CASSELWRAEQYF TGTGCCAGCAGTGAACTTTGGAGGGCCGAGCAGTACTTC
TRBD1 NA TRBJ1-6 TRBV28 CASSSRDSKNSPLHF TGTGCCAGCAGTTCTCGGGACAGCAAAAATTCACCCCTCCACTTT
TRBD2 NA TRBJ2-3 TRBV2 CASRGLAGRRGTDTQYF TGTGCCAGCAGGGGACTAGCGGGAAGGCGAGGGACAGATACGCAGTATTTT
NA once TRBJ1-2 TRBV10-3 CAISERSGQGFYGYTF TGTGCCATCAGTGAAAGGTCAGGGCAGGGCTTCTATGGCTACACCTTC
NA few TRBJ2-7 TRBV6-5 CASSLVGGVAEQYF TGTGCCAGCAGTCTAGTAGGGGGGGTTGCCGAGCAGTACTTC
NA NA TRBJ1-3 TRBV7-2 CASSLDSSGNTIYF TGTGCCAGCAGCTTAGATAGCTCTGGAAACACCATATATTTT
NA few TRBJ1-5 TRBV7-8 CASSFTGDFNQPQHF TGTGCCAGCAGCTTTACGGGGGATTTCAATCAGCCCCAGCATTTT